These 27 T cell receptor beta chains originate from one sample sequenced in a study of CD8+ T cells in alopecia areata. RNA, once extracted, was reverse transcribed into cDNA for use as the sequencing template. Produced via immunoSEQ multiplex PCR; TCRdb's table is partial and in-frame only. Found here are 80,000 to 100,000 clones, around 44% of them singletons; the top ten hold more than 15%. Treatment reported: oral pan-JAK inhibitor, 5-10 mg twice daily. The input for sequencing was CD8+ T cells sorted from blood, taken at week 24, from a patient treated with tofacitinib. The receptor source for this set is a human donor with alopecia areata.

The V call is TRBV29-1, the J call TRBJ1-5, with D tentatively TRBD1 (5 bases). V lost 1 base and J lost 15, with 10 bases in between. There are 10 residues in the CDR3. Germline V gene lookup returns CDR1 SQVTM and CDR2 ANQGSEA. The CDR3 DNA follows: TGCAGCGTTGAAGCGGTGGGGGGGCATTTT. Translated: CSVEAVGGHF.

The chain's CDR3 is CASRPTINQPQHF. CDR3 DNA sequence: TGTGCCAGTAGACCAACGATTAATCAGCCCCAGCATTTT. The chain carries TRBV19 and TRBJ1-5; D remains ambiguous. The CDR3 length is 13 residues. CDR1 LNHDA and CDR2 SQIVND come from the germline V gene (reference sequence). Trimming cost V 6 bases and J 4 bases, with 10 bases left between them.

This clone was counted at least ten times. The V and J genes are TRBV4-3 and TRBJ2-1, with 12 nucleotides matching TRBD2. The CDR3 runs to 16 residues. Germline V CDR1 and CDR2: LGHNA, YSLEER. J lost 7 bases, V lost 5 bases, and 9 bases had no gene match. The CDR3 DNA is TGCGCCAGCAGCTTGGTTCCTAGCGGGAGGGGGAATGAGCAGTTCTTC. It codes for CASSLVPSGRGNEQFF.

This chain connects TRBV4-1 to TRBJ2-5, with 7 bases lining up with TRBD1. Unmatched junction bases numbered 5, after V lost 2 bases and J lost 2 bases. Germline V gene sequence: CDR1 MGHRA, CDR2 YSYEKL. The CDR3 has 15 amino acids. Here the CDR3 DNA reads TGCGCCAGCAGCCAACTGGACAGGACTCAAGAGACCCAGTACTTC. Encoded protein: CASSQLDRTQETQYF.

The chain combines TRBV4-1 with TRBJ2-2; no definite D call. CDR1 and CDR2 from the germline V gene are MGHRA and YSYEKL. Trimming shortened V by 1 base and J by 3 bases, and 3 bases separated the two germline ends. The CDR3 extends over 13 amino acids. The DNA of the CDR3 is TGCGCCAGCAGCCAAGCAGACACCGGGGAGCTGTTTTTT. Its translation is CASSQADTGELFF.

A few counts support this clone. V is TRBV19 and J is TRBJ2-7, with 9 nucleotides matching TRBD1. After removal of 10 bases from V and 2 bases from J, the junction contained 9 bases not matched to a gene. From germline, CDR1 is LNHDA and CDR2 SQIVND (reference sequence). This CDR3 has 14 residues. Here the CDR3 DNA reads TGTGCCACCGAATCCGGGACAGGGACCTACGAGCAGTACTTC. This sequence encodes CATESGTGTYEQYF.

The chain employs TRBV11-2 and TRBJ1-4, with 11 bases that match TRBD1. CDR3 length: 15 residues. The germline gives CDR1 SGHAT, CDR2 FQNNGV. With V trimmed by 3 bases and J by 6 bases, 3 bases remained unmatched. In DNA, the CDR3 is TGTGCCAGCAGCTTGAGGGACAGGGGGGATGAAAAACTGTTTTTT. It yields the protein CASSLRDRGDEKLFF.

This sequence joins TRBV29-1 and TRBJ2-2; D gene unclear. V shed 1 base and J shed 5 bases, with 2 bases lying between them. CDR1 is SQVTM and CDR2 is ANQGSEA in the germline V gene. The CDR3 is 11 residues long. CDR3 protein: CSVEVTGELFF. DNA for the CDR3: TGCAGCGTTGAAGTAACCGGGGAGCTGTTTTTT.

The rearrangement uses TRBV2 and TRBJ2-5; 7 nucleotides match TRBD2. Per the germline V gene, CDR1 is SNHLY and CDR2 is FYNNEI. V lost 0 bases and J lost 5; bases outside the gene matches: 9. This CDR3 comprises 16 residues. CDR3 sequence: CASSEAPETSFETQYF. The CDR3 region has the DNA TGTGCCAGCAGTGAAGCGCCAGAGACTAGCTTTGAGACCCAGTACTTC.

This clone was counted ten times or more. CDR3 in amino acids: CASNSGQGLGPQETQYF. The DNA of the CDR3 is TGTGCCAGCAACTCGGGACAGGGGTTGGGCCCCCAAGAGACCCAGTACTTC. This chain joins TRBV7-2 and TRBJ2-5, with 10 bases aligning to TRBD1. The CDR3 has 17 residues. With 7 bases clipped from V and 1 base from J, the junction kept 12 bases outside the gene matches. Germline CDR1 SGHTA, CDR2 FQGNSA.

The J gene is TRBJ2-2, the V gene TRBV5-1, with 8 bases aligning to TRBD1. The CDR3 totals 15 residues. CDR1 is SGHRS and CDR2 is YFSETQ in the germline V gene. V trimming: 4 bases; J trimming: 7 bases; junction bases outside the gene matches: 9. CDR3 loop: CASSNRQGNLGELFF. CDR3 DNA sequence: TGCGCCAGCAGCAACCGACAGGGGAATCTCGGGGAGCTGTTTTTT.

The chain has TRBV11-3 and TRBJ2-7, with D uncertain. CDR1 SGHNT and CDR2 YENEEA come from the germline V gene. V gave up 3 bases and J gave up 2 bases, with 11 bases separating them. The CDR3 runs 14 residues. In nucleotides, the CDR3 is TGTGCCAGCAGCTTCCTAGGGAACACCTACGAGCAGTACTTC. Translating gives CASSFLGNTYEQYF. Full variable domain (rest looked up from reference TRBV11-3 and TRBJ2-7): EAGVVQSPRYKIIEKKQPVAFWCNPISGHNTLYWYLQNLGQGPELLIRYENEEAVDDSQLPKDRFSAERLKGVDSTLKIQPAELGDSAVYLCASSFLGNTYEQYFGPGTRLTVT.

This sequence joins TRBV4-1 and TRBJ2-2, with D unclear. Trimming took off 4 bases at V and 4 bases at J, with 4 bases between the two ends. In germline, CDR1 is MGHRA, CDR2 YSYEKL. This CDR3 has 12 residues. CDR3 protein: CASSRLTGELFF. As DNA, the CDR3 is TGCGCCAGCAGCCGTCTCACCGGGGAGCTGTTTTTT.

This clone was recorded a few times. The genes are TRBV5-1 and TRBJ2-7, with unresolved D. Germline lookup yields CDR1 SGHRS and CDR2 YFSETQ. V was shortened by 5 bases and J by 1 base, with 13 bases between the two germline ends. The CDR3 is 14 residues long. CDR3 sequence reads: CASRIYTGSYEQYF. The CDR3 DNA sequence: TGCGCCAGCAGGATTTATACTGGATCCTACGAGCAGTACTTC. The complete variable domain, with remaining parts taken from reference TRBV5-1 and TRBJ2-7, reads KAGVTQTPRYLIKTRGQQVTLSCSPISGHRSVSWYQQTPGQGLQFLFEYFSETQRNKGNFPGRFSGRQFSNSRSEMNVSTLELGDSALYLCASRIYTGSYEQYFGPGTRLTVT.

This clone appeared many times. CDR3 nucleotides: TGTGCCAGCAGTGCAGGAGTTAACACTGAAGCTTTCTTT. This gives the protein CASSAGVNTEAFF. The V call is TRBV25-1, the J call TRBJ1-1; D unclear. CDR1 is MGHDK, CDR2 SYGVNS, per germline. Trimming left V 4 bases short and J 2 bases short, with 8 bases between. The CDR3 has 13 residues.

The chain recombines TRBV27 with TRBJ2-1; D gene uncertain. The germline CDR1 and CDR2 sequences are MNHEY and SMNVEV (reference sequence). The CDR3 extends over 13 amino acids. With 8 bases removed from V and 5 bases from J, the gap between germline ends came to 13 bases. The CDR3 DNA sequence: TGTGCCAGCCAAATTTCGGCCAACAATGAGCAGTTCTTC. Its protein product is CASQISANNEQFF.

CDR3 nucleotides: TGCACCAGCAGCCAAAATCCGACTAGCGGGACGGAGACCCAGTACTTC. Protein sequence: CTSSQNPTSGTETQYF. The chain has TRBV1 and TRBJ2-5; TRBD2 is the table's D call and was not checked against the DNA. TRBV1 is given as a pseudogene. The CDR3 runs to 16 residues.

CDR3: CASRTIKLDTDTQYF. CDR3 DNA sequence: TGTGCCAGCAGAACGATCAAGTTAGACACAGATACGCAGTATTTT. The J gene is TRBJ2-3, the V gene TRBV11-2, with D unclear. Trimming shortened V by 6 bases and J by 2 bases, and 15 bases separated the two germline ends. Germline-derived CDR1 and CDR2 are SGHAT and FQNNGV. The CDR3 consists of 15 residues.

The genes are TRBV29-1 and TRBJ2-3, with 7 bases lining up with TRBD2. V lost 7 bases to trimming and J lost 4 bases; unmatched junction nucleotides: 11. The CDR3 has 14 residues. Germline values: CDR1 SQVTM, CDR2 ANQGSEA. This CDR3 is CSAQGGSRADTQYF. In DNA form, the CDR3 reads TGCAGCGCCCAGGGCGGGAGTAGGGCAGATACGCAGTATTTT.

The genes are TRBV7-9 and TRBJ2-1, with 14 nucleotides matching TRBD2. CDR3 length: 15 residues. With V trimmed by 3 bases and J by 6 bases, 1 base remained unmatched. CDR1 SEHNR and CDR2 FQNEAQ come from the germline V gene (reference sequence). The CDR3, as DNA: TGTGCCAGCAGCTTCGGGACTAGCGGGGGCAATGAGCAGTTCTTC. Protein product: CASSFGTSGGNEQFF. The full variable domain, rest sourced from reference TRBV7-9 and TRBJ2-1, is DTGVSQNPRHKITKRGQNVTFRCDPISEHNRLYWYRQTLGQGPEFLTYFQNEAQLEKSRLLSDRFSAERPKGSFSTLEIQRTEQGDSAMYLCASSFGTSGGNEQFFGPGTRLTVL.

This clone was counted between two and nine times. The CDR3 bases are TGTGCCAGCAGTTGGGAGGCACAGGGGGCCGGGGAGCTGTTTTTT. It is translated as CASSWEAQGAGELFF. This chain uses TRBV6-5 with TRBJ2-2; 8 nucleotides agree with TRBD1. The CDR3 contains 15 residues. J lost 6 bases, V lost 4 bases, and 7 bases had no gene match. Per germline, CDR1 MNHEY and CDR2 SVGAGI.

The chain joins TRBV5-6 to TRBJ2-7, with 9 bases that match TRBD1. Germline V gives CDR1 SGHDT, CDR2 YYEEEE. The CDR3 is 14 residues long. Trimming removed 3 bases from V and 6 bases from J; junction bases left unmatched: 7. Here the CDR3 DNA reads TGTGCCAGCAGCTGGGGGACAGGGTATATCGAGCAGTACTTC. Translated, it gives CASSWGTGYIEQYF.

As to this clone: Germline and junction disagree at one end, which may indicate a read error. The V call is TRBV10-3, the J call TRBJ1-2; 8 nucleotides agree with TRBD1. The CDR3 has 16 amino acids. From germline, CDR1 is ENHRY and CDR2 SYGVKD. CDR3 nucleotide sequence: TGTGCCATTAGTGCGCGGGGACAGGAATTAAACTATGGCTACACCTTC. Translated, it gives CAISARGQELNYGYTF.

CDR3 in DNA: TGTGCCAGTAGTATAGTCCGCCAAGAGACCCAGTACTTC. Its protein product is CASSIVRQETQYF. The V and J genes are TRBV19 and TRBJ2-5; no definite D call. V shed 1 base and J shed 1 base, with 4 bases lying between them. Germline CDR1 LNHDA, CDR2 SQIVND (reference sequence). CDR3 size: 13 residues.

The CDR3 DNA reads as TGTGCCAGCAGTTTAGGGGTCTCCGGATCCTACAATGAGCAGTTCTTC. Its translation is CASSLGVSGSYNEQFF. This chain links TRBV27 with TRBJ2-1, with D uncertain. The V and J ends lost 2 bases and 1 base respectively, with 12 bases between them. CDR3 length: 16 residues. Germline CDR1 and CDR2: MNHEY and SMNVEV (reference sequence).

This clone has only a few counts. The CDR3 here is CASSLSPGADEQFF. Here the CDR3 DNA reads TGTGCCAGCAGTTTATCCCCAGGGGCTGATGAGCAGTTCTTC. The chain combines TRBV27 with TRBJ2-1; D possibly corresponds to TRBD1 (6 bases). The germline V gene has CDR1 MNHEY and CDR2 SMNVEV (reference sequence). The CDR3 totals 14 residues. Deletions cut 0 bases from V and 8 bases from J, with 11 bases between.

In regard to this clone: Within the sample, other DNA sequences also encode this same CDR3. The chain links TRBV27 to TRBJ1-5; maybe TRBD1 (6 bases). Looked up from germline, CDR1 is MNHEY and CDR2 is SMNVEV (reference sequence). This CDR3 spans 14 amino acids. V lost 4 bases and J lost 0, with 7 bases in between. The CDR3 region has the DNA TGTGCCAGCAGTTCCAGGGGTAGCAATCAGCCCCAGCATTTT. Its translation: CASSSRGSNQPQHF.